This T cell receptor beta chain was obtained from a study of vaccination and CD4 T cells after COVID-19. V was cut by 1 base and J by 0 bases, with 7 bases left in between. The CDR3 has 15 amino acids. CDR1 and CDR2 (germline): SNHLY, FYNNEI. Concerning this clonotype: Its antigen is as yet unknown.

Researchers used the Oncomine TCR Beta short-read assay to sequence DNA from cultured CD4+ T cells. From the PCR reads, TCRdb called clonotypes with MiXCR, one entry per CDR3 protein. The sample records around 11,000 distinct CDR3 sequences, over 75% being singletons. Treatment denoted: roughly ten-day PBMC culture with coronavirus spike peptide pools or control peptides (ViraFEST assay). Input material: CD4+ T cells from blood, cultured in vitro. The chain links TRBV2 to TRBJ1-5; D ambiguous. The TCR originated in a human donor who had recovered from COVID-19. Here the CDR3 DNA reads TGTGCCAGCAGTGAAGAACAGAGTAGCAATCAGCCCCAGCATTTT. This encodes CASSEEQSSNQPQHF.